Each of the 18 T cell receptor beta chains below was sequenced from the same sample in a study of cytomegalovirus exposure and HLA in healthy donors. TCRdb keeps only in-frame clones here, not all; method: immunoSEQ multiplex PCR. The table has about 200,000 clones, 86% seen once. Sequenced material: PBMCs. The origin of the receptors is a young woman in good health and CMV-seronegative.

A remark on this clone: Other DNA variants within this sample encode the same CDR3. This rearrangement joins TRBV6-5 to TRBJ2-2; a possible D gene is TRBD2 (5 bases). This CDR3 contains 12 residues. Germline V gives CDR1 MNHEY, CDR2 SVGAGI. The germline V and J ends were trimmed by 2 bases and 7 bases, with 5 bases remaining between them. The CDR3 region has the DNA TGTGCCAGCAGTTACCGGGGCGGGGAGCTGTTTTTT. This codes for CASSYRGGELFF.

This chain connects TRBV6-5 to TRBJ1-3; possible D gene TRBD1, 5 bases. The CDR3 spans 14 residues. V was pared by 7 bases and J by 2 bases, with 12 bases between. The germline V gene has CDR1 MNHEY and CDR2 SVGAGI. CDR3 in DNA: TGTGCCAGCACCAGAGACAGTGCTGGAAACACCATATATTTT. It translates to CASTRDSAGNTIYF.

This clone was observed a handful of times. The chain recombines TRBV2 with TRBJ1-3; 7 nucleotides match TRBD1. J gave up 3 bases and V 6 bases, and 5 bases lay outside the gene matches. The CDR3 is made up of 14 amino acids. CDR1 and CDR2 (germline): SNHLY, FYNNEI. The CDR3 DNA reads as TGTGCCAGCAGACGGGACAGCGGTGGAAACACCATATATTTT. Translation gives CASRRDSGGNTIYF.

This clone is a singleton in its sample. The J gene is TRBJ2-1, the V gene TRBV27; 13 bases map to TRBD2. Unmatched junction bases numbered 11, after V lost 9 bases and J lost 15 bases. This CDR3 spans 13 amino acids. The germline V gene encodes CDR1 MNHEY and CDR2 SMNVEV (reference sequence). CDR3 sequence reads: CASRTSGSPLGFF. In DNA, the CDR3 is TGTGCCAGTAGGACTAGCGGGAGTCCCCTAGGGTTCTTC.

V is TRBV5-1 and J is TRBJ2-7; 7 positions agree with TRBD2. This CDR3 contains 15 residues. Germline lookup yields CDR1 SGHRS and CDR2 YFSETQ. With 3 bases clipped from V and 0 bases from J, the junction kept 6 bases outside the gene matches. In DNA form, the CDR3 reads TGCGCCAGCAGCTACTACGGGAGGCCCTCCTACGAGCAGTACTTC. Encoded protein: CASSYYGRPSYEQYF.

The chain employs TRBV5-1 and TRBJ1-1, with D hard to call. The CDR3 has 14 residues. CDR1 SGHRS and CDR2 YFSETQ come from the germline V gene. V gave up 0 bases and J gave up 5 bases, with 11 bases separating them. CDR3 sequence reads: CASSLAPSRTEAFF. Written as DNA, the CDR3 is TGCGCCAGCAGCTTGGCCCCTTCGAGGACTGAAGCTTTCTTT. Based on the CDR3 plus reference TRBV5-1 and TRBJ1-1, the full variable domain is KAGVTQTPRYLIKTRGQQVTLSCSPISGHRSVSWYQQTPGQGLQFLFEYFSETQRNKGNFPGRFSGRQFSNSRSEMNVSTLELGDSALYLCASSLAPSRTEAFFGQGTRLTVV.

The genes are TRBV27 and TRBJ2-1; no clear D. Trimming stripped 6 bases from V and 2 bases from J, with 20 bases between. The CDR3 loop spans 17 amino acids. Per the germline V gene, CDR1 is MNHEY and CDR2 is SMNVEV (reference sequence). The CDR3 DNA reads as TGTGCCAGCAGAAAAACAGATCTGCTCCTAACCTACAATGAGCAGTTCTTC. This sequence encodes CASRKTDLLLTYNEQFF.

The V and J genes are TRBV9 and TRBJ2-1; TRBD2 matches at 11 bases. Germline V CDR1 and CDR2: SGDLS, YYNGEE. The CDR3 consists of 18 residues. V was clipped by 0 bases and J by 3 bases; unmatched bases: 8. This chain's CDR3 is CASSVDRTSGRNYNEQFF. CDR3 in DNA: TGTGCCAGCAGCGTAGACCGGACTAGCGGGCGGAACTACAATGAGCAGTTCTTC.

In DNA, the CDR3 is TGTGCCAGCAGCGTAGGACGGGCGAACACCGGGGAGCTGTTTTTT. Amino acid sequence: CASSVGRANTGELFF. V and J are TRBV9 and TRBJ2-2; D remains unclear. Looked up from germline, CDR1 is SGDLS and CDR2 is YYNGEE. This CDR3 comprises 15 residues. V was clipped by 0 bases and J by 0 bases, with 6 bases between them.

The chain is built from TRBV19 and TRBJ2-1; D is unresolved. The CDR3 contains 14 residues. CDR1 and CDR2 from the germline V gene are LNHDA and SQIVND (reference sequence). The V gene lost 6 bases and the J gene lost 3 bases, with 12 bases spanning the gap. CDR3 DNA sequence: TGTGCCAGTAGCTATGATTCACGCTACAATGAGCAGTTCTTC. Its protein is CASSYDSRYNEQFF.

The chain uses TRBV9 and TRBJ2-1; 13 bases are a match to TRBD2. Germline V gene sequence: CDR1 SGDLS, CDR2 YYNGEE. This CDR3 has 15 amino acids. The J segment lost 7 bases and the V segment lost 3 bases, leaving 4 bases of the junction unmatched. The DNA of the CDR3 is TGTGCCAGCAGCGGGGGGACTAGCGGGGCTAATGAGCAGTTCTTC. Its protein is CASSGGTSGANEQFF. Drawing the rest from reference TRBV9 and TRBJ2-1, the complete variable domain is DSGVTQTPKHLITATGQRVTLRCSPRSGDLSVYWYQQSLDQGLQFLIQYYNGEERAKGNILERFSAQQFPDLHSELNLSSLELGDSALYFCASSGGTSGANEQFFGPGTRLTVL.

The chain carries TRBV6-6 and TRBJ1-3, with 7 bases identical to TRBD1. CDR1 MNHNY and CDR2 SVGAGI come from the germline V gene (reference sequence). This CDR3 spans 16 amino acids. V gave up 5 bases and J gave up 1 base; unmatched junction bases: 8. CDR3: CASSPGTVSSGNTIYF. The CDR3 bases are TGTGCCAGCAGTCCCGGGACAGTTAGTTCTGGAAACACCATATATTTT.

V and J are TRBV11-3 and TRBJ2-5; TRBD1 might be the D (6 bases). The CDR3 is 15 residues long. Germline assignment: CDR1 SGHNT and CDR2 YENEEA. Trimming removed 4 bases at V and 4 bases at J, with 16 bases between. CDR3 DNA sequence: TGTGCCAGCAGCTCCACCCGAGGCAGGGGAGAGACCCAGTACTTC. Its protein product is CASSSTRGRGETQYF.

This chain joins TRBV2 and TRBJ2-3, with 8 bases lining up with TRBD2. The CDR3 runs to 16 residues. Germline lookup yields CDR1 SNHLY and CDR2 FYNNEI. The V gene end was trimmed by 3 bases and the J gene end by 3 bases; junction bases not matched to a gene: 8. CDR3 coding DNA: TGTGCCAGCAGTGATCCCGGCGGGAGGTATACAGATACGCAGTATTTT. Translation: CASSDPGGRYTDTQYF.

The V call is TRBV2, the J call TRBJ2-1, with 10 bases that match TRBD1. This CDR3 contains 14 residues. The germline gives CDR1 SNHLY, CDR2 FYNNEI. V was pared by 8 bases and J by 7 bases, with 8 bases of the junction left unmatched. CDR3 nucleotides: TGTGCCAGCTACCGACAGGGGGCTAAGAATGAGCAGTTCTTC. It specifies CASYRQGAKNEQFF. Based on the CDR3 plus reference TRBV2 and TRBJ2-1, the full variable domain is EPEVTQTPSHQVTQMGQEVILRCVPISNHLYFYWYRQILGQKVEFLVSFYNNEISEKSEIFDDQFSVERPDGSNFTLKIRSTKLEDSAMYFCASYRQGAKNEQFFGPGTRLTVL.

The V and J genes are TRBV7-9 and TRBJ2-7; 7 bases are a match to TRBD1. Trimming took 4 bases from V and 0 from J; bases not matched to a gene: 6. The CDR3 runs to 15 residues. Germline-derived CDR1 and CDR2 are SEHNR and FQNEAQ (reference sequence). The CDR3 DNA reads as TGTGCCAGCAGCTACCGACAGGGCCTCTCCTACGAGCAGTACTTC. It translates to CASSYRQGLSYEQYF.

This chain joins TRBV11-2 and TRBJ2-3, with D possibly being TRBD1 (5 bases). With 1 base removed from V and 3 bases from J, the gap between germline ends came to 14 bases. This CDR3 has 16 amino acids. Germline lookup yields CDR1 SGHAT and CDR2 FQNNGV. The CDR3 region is CASSLVAGLRTDTQYF. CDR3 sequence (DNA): TGTGCCAGCAGCTTAGTAGCAGGGCTTAGGACAGATACGCAGTATTTT.

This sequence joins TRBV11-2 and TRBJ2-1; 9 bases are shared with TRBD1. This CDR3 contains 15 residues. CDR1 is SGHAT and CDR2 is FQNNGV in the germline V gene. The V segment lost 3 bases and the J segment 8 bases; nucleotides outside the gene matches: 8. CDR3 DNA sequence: TGTGCCAGCAGCTTTGCCCGGACAGGGGTCGATGAGCAGTTCTTC. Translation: CASSFARTGVDEQFF. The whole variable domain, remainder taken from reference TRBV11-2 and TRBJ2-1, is EAGVAQSPRYKIIEKRQSVAFWCNPISGHATLYWYQQILGQGPKLLIQFQNNGVVDDSQLPKDRFSAERLKGVDSTLKIQPAKLEDSAVYLCASSFARTGVDEQFFGPGTRLTVL.